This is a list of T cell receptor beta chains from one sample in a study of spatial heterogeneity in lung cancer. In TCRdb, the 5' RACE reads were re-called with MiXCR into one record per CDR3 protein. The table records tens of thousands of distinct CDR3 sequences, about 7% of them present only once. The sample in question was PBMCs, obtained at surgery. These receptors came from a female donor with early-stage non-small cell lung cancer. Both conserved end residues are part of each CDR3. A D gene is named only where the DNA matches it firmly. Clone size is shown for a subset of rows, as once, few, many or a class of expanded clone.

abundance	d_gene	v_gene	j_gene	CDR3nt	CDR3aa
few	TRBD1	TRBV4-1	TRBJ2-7	TGCGCCAGCAGCCAAGCCCGGGACAGCTCCTACGAGCAGTACTTC	CASSQARDSSYEQYF
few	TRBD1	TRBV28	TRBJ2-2	TGTGCCAGCAGTTCCCCATGGACAGGGATCGCCGGGGAGCTGTTTTTT	CASSSPWTGIAGELFF
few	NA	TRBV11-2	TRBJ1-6	TGTGCCAGCAGCTTAAGGCTCAGCTCCTATAATTCACCCCTCCACTTT	CASSLRLSSYNSPLHF
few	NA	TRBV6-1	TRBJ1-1	TGTGCCAGCAGTGCGGACAGGAACACTGAAGCTTTCTTT	CASSADRNTEAFF
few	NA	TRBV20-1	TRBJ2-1	TGCAGTGCTAGGTCCGGCAGGGGACTATACAATGAGCAGTTCTTC	CSARSGRGLYNEQFF
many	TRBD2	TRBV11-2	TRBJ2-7	TGTGCCAGCAGCTCCTCGCGGGAGCGGGGCGAGCAGTACTTC	CASSSSRERGEQYF
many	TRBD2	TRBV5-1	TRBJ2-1	TGCGCCAGCAGGTCGGGGGGGAGCCCTAATGAGCAGTTCTTC	CASRSGGSPNEQFF
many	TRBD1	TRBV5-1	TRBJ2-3	TGCGCCAGCAGCTTAGGGGGCGCAGAAGATACGCAGTATTTT	CASSLGGAEDTQYF
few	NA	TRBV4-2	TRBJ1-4	TGTGCCAGCAGCCAAGACCCTACCGGGCTTTGGGAAAAACTGTTTTTT	CASSQDPTGLWEKLFF
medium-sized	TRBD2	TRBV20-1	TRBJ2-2	TGCAGTGCCCACCCCCGCGGGAGGGCGAGGACCGGGGAGCTGTTTTTT	CSAHPRGRARTGELFF
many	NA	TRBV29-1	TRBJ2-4	TGCAGCGTTGGAAGGGGGGCCAAAAACATTCAGTACTTC	CSVGRGAKNIQYF
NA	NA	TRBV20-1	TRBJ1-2	TGCAGTGCCAGCAGGGGAGAAGGCTACACCTTC	CSASRGEGYTF
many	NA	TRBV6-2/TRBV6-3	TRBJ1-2	TGTGCCAGCAGTTACCAAGCGTCAAGGGGCGGCTACACCTTC	CASSYQASRGGYTF
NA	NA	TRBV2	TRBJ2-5	TGTGCCAGCAGTGAAGCGGCTCTGGTCGGCTTGACCCAGTACTTC	CASSEAALVGLTQYF
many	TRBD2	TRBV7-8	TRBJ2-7	TGTGCCAGCAGCCCCGGACTAGCGGGAGGGCAGTACTTC	CASSPGLAGGQYF
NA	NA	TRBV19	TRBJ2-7	TGTGCCAGTAGTGACGGACAGATATACGAGCAGTACTTC	CASSDGQIYEQYF
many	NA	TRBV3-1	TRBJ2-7	TGTGCCAGCAGCAACCCGTTTGGAGTCCCTATTGACGAGCAGTACTTC	CASSNPFGVPIDEQYF
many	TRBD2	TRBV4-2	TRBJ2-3	TGTGCCAGCAGCCAAGTTAGCGGGGGGGTAGATACGCAGTATTTT	CASSQVSGGVDTQYF
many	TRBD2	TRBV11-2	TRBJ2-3	TGTGCCAGCAGCTTAGACGTCGGACTAGCGCCCACAGATACGCAGTATTTT	CASSLDVGLAPTDTQYF